One and the same sample provided the 10 T cell receptor beta chains below, sequenced in a study of blood T cell repertoires in COVID-19. The table came from immunoSEQ multiplex PCR; TCRdb's copy has only in-frame clones and leaves some out. The data hold fewer than 200,000 clones, with around 85% observed a single time. Input material: peripheral blood. These receptors originate from a man in his 70s with active or convalescent COVID-19.

The chain recombines TRBV6-1 with TRBJ1-5; TRBD1 aligns across 9 bases. CDR1 and CDR2 (germline): MNHNS, SASEGT. Unmatched junction bases numbered 8, after V lost 2 bases and J lost 9 bases. This CDR3 spans 15 amino acids. This chain's CDR3 is CASSELDRGFGPQHF. The CDR3 nucleotides read TGTGCCAGCAGTGAATTGGACAGGGGATTCGGGCCCCAGCATTTT.

This chain uses TRBV11-2 with TRBJ2-6; 8 nucleotides line up with TRBD1. V shed 5 bases, J shed 2 bases, and the junction held 5 bases outside the gene matches. Germline loops: CDR1 SGHAT, CDR2 FQNNGV. The CDR3 has 16 amino acids. The CDR3 spells CASSPLDRAGANVLTF. CDR3 DNA: TGTGCCAGCAGCCCATTGGACAGGGCTGGGGCCAACGTCCTGACTTTC.

The chain uses TRBV27 and TRBJ1-1; a possible D gene is TRBD1 (5 bases). V was shortened by 0 bases and J by 2 bases, with 13 bases between the two germline ends. The germline V gene encodes CDR1 MNHEY and CDR2 SMNVEV (reference sequence). This CDR3 comprises 16 residues. CDR3 amino acids: CASSLSIRAFNTEAFF. The CDR3 DNA follows: TGTGCCAGCAGTTTATCGATCAGGGCTTTTAACACTGAAGCTTTCTTT.

The J gene is TRBJ2-1, the V gene TRBV4-3; the match to TRBD1 covers 11 bases. The CDR3 sequence is 16 residues long. Per the germline V gene, CDR1 is LGHNA and CDR2 is YSLEER. The junction had 7 bases not matched to a gene; V was cut back by 5 bases and J by 4 bases. CDR3 residues: CASSSRGTGGYNEQFF. The DNA of the CDR3 is TGCGCCAGCAGCTCGCGCGGGACAGGGGGTTACAATGAGCAGTTCTTC.

V usage is TRBV6-5 and J usage is TRBJ2-5; maybe TRBD2 (5 bases). V shed 7 bases and J shed 5 bases, with 14 bases lying between them. CDR1 and CDR2 from the germline V gene are MNHEY and SVGAGI. The CDR3 covers 13 residues. The CDR3: CASTRAGRETQYF. For the CDR3, the DNA is TGTGCCAGCACCCGGGCGGGTAGGGAGACCCAGTACTTC.

V and J are TRBV28 and TRBJ1-4; 8 positions agree with TRBD1. Germline loops: CDR1 MDHEN, CDR2 SYDVKM. With V trimmed by 6 bases and J by 7 bases, 7 bases remained unmatched. CDR3 length: 14 amino acids. In DNA, the CDR3 is TGTGCCAGCAGGGATGGACAGGGTGGTGAAAAACTGTTTTTT. It encodes CASRDGQGGEKLFF.

The chain joins TRBV5-1 to TRBJ1-1, with D perhaps matching TRBD1 (6 bases). The ends were cut back, 0 bases at V and 3 bases at J, with 9 bases in the middle. Per the germline V gene, CDR1 is SGHRS and CDR2 is YFSETQ. This CDR3 contains 14 residues. The CDR3, as DNA: TGCGCCAGCAGCTTGGAAGGGGGGGACACTGAAGCTTTCTTT. This sequence encodes CASSLEGGDTEAFF.

The V and J genes are TRBV9 and TRBJ2-1, with a tentative D call TRBD1 (5 bases). Germline V lookup: CDR1 SGDLS, CDR2 YYNGEE. The CDR3 sequence is 14 residues long. The ends were cut back, 0 bases at V and 7 bases at J, with 11 bases in the middle. The CDR3 DNA follows: TGTGCCAGCAGCGTAGGGTGGGGCCAGAATGAGCAGTTCTTC. It yields the protein CASSVGWGQNEQFF.

J is TRBJ2-2 and V is TRBV3-1 (or the pseudogene TRBV3-2); tentative D call: TRBD1 (5 bases). Deletions cut 4 bases from V and 4 bases from J, with 7 bases between. Germline CDR1 LGHDT, CDR2 YNNKEL (reference sequence). There are 13 residues in the CDR3. CDR3 DNA sequence: TGTGCCAGCAGCCTTAGGGGCACCGGGGAGCTGTTTTTT. This codes for CASSLRGTGELFF.

This rearrangement joins TRBV12-5 to TRBJ2-2; weak D call: TRBD1 (5 bases). V was clipped by 3 bases and J by 4 bases, with 12 bases between them. Germline-derived CDR1 and CDR2 are LGHNT and FRNRAP. CDR3 size: 15 residues. DNA of the CDR3: TGTGCTAGTGGTTTTTCTGACAGACCCACCGGGGAGCTGTTTTTT. Its protein product is CASGFSDRPTGELFF. The variable domain in full, completed from reference TRBV12-5 and TRBJ2-2, reads DARVTQTPRHKVTEMGQEVTMRCQPILGHNTVFWYRQTMMQGLELLAYFRNRAPLDDSGMPKDRFSAEMPDATLATLKIQPSEPRDSAVYFCASGFSDRPTGELFFGEGSRLTVL.